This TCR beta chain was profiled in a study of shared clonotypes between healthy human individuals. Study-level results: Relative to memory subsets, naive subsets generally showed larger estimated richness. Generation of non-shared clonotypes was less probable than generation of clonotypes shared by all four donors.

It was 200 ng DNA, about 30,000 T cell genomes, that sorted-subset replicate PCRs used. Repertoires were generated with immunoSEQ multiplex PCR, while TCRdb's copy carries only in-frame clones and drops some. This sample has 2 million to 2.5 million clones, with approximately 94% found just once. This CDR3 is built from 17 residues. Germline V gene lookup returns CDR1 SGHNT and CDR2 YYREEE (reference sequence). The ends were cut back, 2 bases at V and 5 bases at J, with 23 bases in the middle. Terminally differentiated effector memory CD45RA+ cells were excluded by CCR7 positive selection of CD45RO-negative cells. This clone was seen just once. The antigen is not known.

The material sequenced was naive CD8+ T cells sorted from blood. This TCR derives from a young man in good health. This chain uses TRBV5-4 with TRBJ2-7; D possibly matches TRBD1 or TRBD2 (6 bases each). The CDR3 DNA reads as TGTGCCAGCAGCTTAGGAGGGGGGTCGGACAGAGGCCACGAGCAGTACTTC. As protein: CASSLGGGSDRGHEQYF.